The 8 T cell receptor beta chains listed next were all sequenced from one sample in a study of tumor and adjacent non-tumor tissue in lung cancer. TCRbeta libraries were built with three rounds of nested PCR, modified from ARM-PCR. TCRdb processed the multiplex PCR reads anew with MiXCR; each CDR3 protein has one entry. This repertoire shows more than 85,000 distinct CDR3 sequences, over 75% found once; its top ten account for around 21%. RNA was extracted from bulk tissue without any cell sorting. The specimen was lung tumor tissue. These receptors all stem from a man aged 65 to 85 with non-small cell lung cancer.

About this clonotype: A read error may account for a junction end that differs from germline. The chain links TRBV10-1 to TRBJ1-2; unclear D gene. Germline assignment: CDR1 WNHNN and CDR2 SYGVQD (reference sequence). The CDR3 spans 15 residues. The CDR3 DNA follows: TGCGTCAGCAGTGAGTCGAAAGTCCAACCCTATGGCTACACCTTC. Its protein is CVSSESKVQPYGYTF.

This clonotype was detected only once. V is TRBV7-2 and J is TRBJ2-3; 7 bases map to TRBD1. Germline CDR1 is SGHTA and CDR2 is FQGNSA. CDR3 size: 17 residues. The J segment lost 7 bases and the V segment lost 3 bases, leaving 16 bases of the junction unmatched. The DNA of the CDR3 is TGTGCCAGCAGCTTGAGGGGAACAGGGGTCCCTACAAATACGCAGTATTTT. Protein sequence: CASSLRGTGVPTNTQYF.

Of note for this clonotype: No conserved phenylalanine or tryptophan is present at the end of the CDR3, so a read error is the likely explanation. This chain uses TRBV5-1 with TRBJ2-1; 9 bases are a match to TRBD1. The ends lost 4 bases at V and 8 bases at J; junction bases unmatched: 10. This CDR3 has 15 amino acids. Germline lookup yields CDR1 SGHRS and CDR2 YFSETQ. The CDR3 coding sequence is TGCGCCAGCAGCATCGGGACAGGGAGTTGGGATGAGCAGTTCTAC. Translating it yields CASSIGTGSWDEQFY.

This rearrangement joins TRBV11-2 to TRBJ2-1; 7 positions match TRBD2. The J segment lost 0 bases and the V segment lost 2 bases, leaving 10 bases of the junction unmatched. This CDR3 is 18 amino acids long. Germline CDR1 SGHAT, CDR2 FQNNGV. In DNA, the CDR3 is TGTGCCAGCAGCTTACATTTGCGGGACTATGCCTCCTACAATGAGCAGTTCTTC. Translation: CASSLHLRDYASYNEQFF.

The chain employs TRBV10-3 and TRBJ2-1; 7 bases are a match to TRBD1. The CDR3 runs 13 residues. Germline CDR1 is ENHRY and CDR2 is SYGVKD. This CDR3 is CISRDSSYNEQFF. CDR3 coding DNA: TGTATCAGCCGGGACAGCTCCTACAATGAGCAGTTCTTC.

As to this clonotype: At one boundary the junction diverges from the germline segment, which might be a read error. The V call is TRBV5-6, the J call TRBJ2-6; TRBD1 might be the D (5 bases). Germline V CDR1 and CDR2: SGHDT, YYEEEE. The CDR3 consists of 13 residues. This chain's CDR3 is CVSSLSGANILTF. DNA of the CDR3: TGTGTCAGTTCTCTTTCTGGGGCCAACATCCTGACTTTC.

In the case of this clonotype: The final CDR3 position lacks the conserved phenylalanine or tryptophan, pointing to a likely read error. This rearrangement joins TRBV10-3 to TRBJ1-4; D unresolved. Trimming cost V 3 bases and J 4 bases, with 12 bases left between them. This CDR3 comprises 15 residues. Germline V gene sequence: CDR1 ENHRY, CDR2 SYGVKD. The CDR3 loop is CAISDRGGYNEKLFI. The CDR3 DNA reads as TGTGCCATCAGTGATCGGGGTGGTTATAATGAAAAACTGTTTATT.

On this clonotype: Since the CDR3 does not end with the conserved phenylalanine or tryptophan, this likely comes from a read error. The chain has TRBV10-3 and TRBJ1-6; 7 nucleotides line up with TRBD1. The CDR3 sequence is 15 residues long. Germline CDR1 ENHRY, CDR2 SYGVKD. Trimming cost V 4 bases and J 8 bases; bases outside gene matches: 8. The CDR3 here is CAISARQGADSPLHY. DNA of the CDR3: TGTGCCATCAGTGCCAGACAGGGTGCAGATTCACCCCTCCACTAT.